The clone carrying this TCR beta chain was observed a single time. These data originate in a study of cytomegalovirus exposure and HLA in healthy donors. Study-level information: Samples from HLA-typed donors yielded about 80 million unique TCRs in an early data release.

Use of 60 Vbeta and 13 Jbeta primers characterized the PCR. Sequencing was performed with immunoSEQ multiplex PCR; in TCRdb, only in-frame clones are kept and a portion is missing. This table holds over 200,000 clones, 82% found once. J gave up 6 bases and V 6 bases, and 8 bases lay outside the gene matches. Germline CDR1 and CDR2: MNHEY and SMNVEV (reference sequence). CDR3 length: 14 amino acids. The rearrangement links TRBV27 to TRBJ2-1; TRBD2 matches at 7 bases. The sample was PBMCs. The receptor's source is a man aged 40-55 years in good health and CMV-seropositive. The DNA for the CDR3 is TGTGCCAGCAGCGGGACTAATTCTGGCAATGAGCAGTTCTTC. Residues: CASSGTNSGNEQFF.